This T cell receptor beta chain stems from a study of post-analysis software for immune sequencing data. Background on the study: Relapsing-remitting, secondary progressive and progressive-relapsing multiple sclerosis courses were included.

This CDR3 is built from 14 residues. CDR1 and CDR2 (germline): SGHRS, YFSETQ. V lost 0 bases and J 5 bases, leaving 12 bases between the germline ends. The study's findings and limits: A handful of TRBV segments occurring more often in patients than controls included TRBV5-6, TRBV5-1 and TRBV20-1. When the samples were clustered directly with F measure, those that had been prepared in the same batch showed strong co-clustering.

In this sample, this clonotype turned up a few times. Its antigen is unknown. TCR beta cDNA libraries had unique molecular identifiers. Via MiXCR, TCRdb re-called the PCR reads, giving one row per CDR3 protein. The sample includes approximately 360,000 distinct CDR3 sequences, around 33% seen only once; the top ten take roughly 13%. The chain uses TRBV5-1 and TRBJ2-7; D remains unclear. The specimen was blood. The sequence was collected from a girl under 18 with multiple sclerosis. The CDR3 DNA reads TGCGCCAGCAGCTTGGCTCCGGGTTCCGACGAGCAGTACTTC. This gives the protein CASSLAPGSDEQYF.